Following are 4 T cell receptor beta chains from one sample sequenced in a study of T cell changes during pregnancy in multiple sclerosis. The data were produced by immunoSEQ multiplex PCR, yet TCRdb's version contains in-frame clones alone and is incomplete. The top ten clones hold about 1.7% of a sample with some 93,000 clones, 90% to 95% of them seen once. The material sequenced was peripheral blood, taken after pregnancy. These receptors were obtained from a female donor in good health, enrolled as a control in a pregnancy study.

This clone showed up just once. This chain links TRBV9 with TRBJ2-5; 7 bases agree with TRBD1. This CDR3 has 15 amino acids. In germline, CDR1 is SGDLS, CDR2 YYNGEE. V gave up 2 bases and J gave up 5 bases; unmatched junction bases: 9. CDR3 coding DNA: TGTGCCAGCAGCGTCCGGACAGGTCGATCGGAGACCCAGTACTTC. It is translated as CASSVRTGRSETQYF.

This chain uses TRBV7-8 with TRBJ2-7; 7 bases match TRBD1. This CDR3 region has 15 residues. CDR1 is SGHVS, CDR2 FQNEAQ, per germline. J was trimmed by 0 bases and V by 5 bases; bases with no gene match: 7. CDR3 nucleotides: TGTGCCAGCAGCGTCCGGGACAGTATCTCCTACGAGCAGTACTTC. Protein product: CASSVRDSISYEQYF.

This chain joins TRBV7-2 and TRBJ2-1; D call uncertain. The germline V gene has CDR1 SGHTA and CDR2 FQGNSA. The CDR3 totals 13 residues. V was shortened by 0 bases and J by 6 bases, with 6 bases between the two germline ends. The CDR3 spells CASSLAAINEQFF. The CDR3 DNA reads TGTGCCAGCAGCTTAGCGGCCATCAATGAGCAGTTCTTC.

V usage is TRBV5-1 and J usage is TRBJ1-2, with 7 bases lining up with TRBD1. From germline, CDR1 is SGHRS and CDR2 YFSETQ. The J segment lost 0 bases and the V segment lost 4 bases, leaving 12 bases of the junction unmatched. The CDR3 is made up of 17 amino acids. Here the CDR3 reads CASSGTGVPLANYGYTF. The CDR3 DNA reads as TGCGCCAGCAGCGGAACAGGGGTCCCTTTAGCTAACTATGGCTACACCTTC. The full variable domain, rest sourced from reference TRBV5-1 and TRBJ1-2, is KAGVTQTPRYLIKTRGQQVTLSCSPISGHRSVSWYQQTPGQGLQFLFEYFSETQRNKGNFPGRFSGRQFSNSRSEMNVSTLELGDSALYLCASSGTGVPLANYGYTFGSGTRLTVV.